Below are 20 T cell receptor beta chains sequenced from a single sample in a study of cytomegalovirus exposure and HLA in healthy donors. A multiplex PCR was run with 60 Vbeta primers and 13 Jbeta primers. TCRdb's copy holds only in-frame clones and misses some; the assay was immunoSEQ multiplex PCR. In the table there are about 110,000 clones, over 60% of which are singletons. Material for sequencing was PBMCs. These receptors came from a man younger than 40 in good health and CMV-seropositive.

The DNA of the CDR3 is TGTGCCAGCAGCTTGACACGTGGCAGCTCCTACGAGCAGTACTTC. Its translation is CASSLTRGSSYEQYF. The V call is TRBV5-4, the J call TRBJ2-7; D uncertain. The germline gives CDR1 SGHNT, CDR2 YYREEE (reference sequence). This CDR3 is 15 amino acids long. The V end was cut by 1 base, the J end by 0 bases, with 11 bases between.

J is TRBJ1-5 and V is TRBV10-2, with D hard to call. Trimming pared 3 bases from V and 8 bases from J, leaving 8 bases between. Germline lookup yields CDR1 WSHSY and CDR2 SAAADI. This CDR3 is 12 amino acids long. CDR3 residues: CASSDMREPQHF. In DNA form, the CDR3 reads TGCGCCAGCAGTGATATGAGGGAGCCCCAGCATTTT.

This chain links TRBV2 with TRBJ2-2; TRBD2 might be the D (5 bases). Per the germline V gene, CDR1 is SNHLY and CDR2 is FYNNEI. The CDR3 extends over 15 amino acids. Between the trimmed V and J ends, which lost 6 bases and 1 base, there was a span of 12 bases. In nucleotides, the CDR3 is TGTGCCAGCAGCCTAAGTCGGGGGAACACCGGGGAGCTGTTTTTT. Translation: CASSLSRGNTGELFF. Based on the CDR3 plus reference TRBV2 and TRBJ2-2, the full variable domain is EPEVTQTPSHQVTQMGQEVILRCVPISNHLYFYWYRQILGQKVEFLVSFYNNEISEKSEIFDDQFSVERPDGSNFTLKIRSTKLEDSAMYFCASSLSRGNTGELFFGEGSRLTVL.

CDR3 nucleotide sequence: TGTGCCAGCAGTGGTTCTAGGACAGGGGGATCACCCCTCCACTTT. Amino acid sequence: CASSGSRTGGSPLHF. V is TRBV6-1 and J is TRBJ1-6; TRBD1 matches at 10 bases. Per the germline V gene, CDR1 is MNHNS and CDR2 is SASEGT. Trimming at V came to 4 bases and at J to 10 bases, leaving 7 bases not matched to a gene. The CDR3 is 15 residues long.

This clone was counted a few times. This chain connects TRBV19 to TRBJ1-6, with D possibly matching TRBD1 (5 bases). Germline CDR1 and CDR2: LNHDA and SQIVND (reference sequence). Trimming removed 5 bases at V and 6 bases at J, with 14 bases between. This CDR3 region has 15 residues. This CDR3 reads CASSPSGRLNSPLHF. In DNA form, the CDR3 reads TGTGCCAGTAGTCCATCAGGGCGACTTAATTCACCCCTCCACTTT.

The chain recombines TRBV5-1 with TRBJ1-5, with D tentatively TRBD1 (6 bases). Trimming shortened V by 0 bases and J by 3 bases, and 10 bases separated the two germline ends. Germline V lookup: CDR1 SGHRS, CDR2 YFSETQ. The CDR3 has 15 amino acids. Written as DNA, the CDR3 is TGCGCCAGCAGCTTGGGAACAGGGTCCAATCAGCCCCAGCATTTT. Protein: CASSLGTGSNQPQHF.

The rearrangement links TRBV6-1 to TRBJ1-4; D perhaps matches TRBD1 (5 bases). Trimming took off 3 bases at V and 8 bases at J, with 13 bases between the two ends. The length of the CDR3 is 14 residues. Germline V gene lookup returns CDR1 MNHNS and CDR2 SASEGT. CDR3 nucleotides: TGTGCCAGCAGTGAGGGGACTACCAGGGAAAAACTGTTTTTT. It encodes CASSEGTTREKLFF.

The chain recombines TRBV28 with TRBJ2-1; tentative D call: TRBD2 (7 bases). This CDR3 is built from 11 residues. The ends were cut back, 1 base at V and 16 bases at J, with 11 bases in the middle. CDR1 and CDR2 (germline): MDHEN, SYDVKM. Here the CDR3 DNA reads TGTGCCAGCAGTTTATCGCGGGGGCGATTCTTC. Residues: CASSLSRGRFF.

This chain joins TRBV18 and TRBJ1-1; 7 bases match TRBD1. Per the germline V gene, CDR1 is KGHSH and CDR2 is LQKENI. The ends lost 0 bases at V and 6 bases at J; junction bases unmatched: 10. This CDR3 region has 16 residues. For the CDR3, the DNA is TGTGCCAGCTCACCACCCGCAGGGGGGAAGTTCGCTGAAGCTTTCTTT. This sequence encodes CASSPPAGGKFAEAFF.

The table lists this clone with a count of one. One end of the junction does not line up with germline, which may come from a read error. The chain recombines TRBV28 with TRBJ1-4; D is possibly TRBD1 (5 bases). CDR1 and CDR2 from the germline V gene are MDHEN and SYDVKM. The CDR3 runs to 14 residues. The CDR3 coding sequence is TGTGCCGGGGCGGGGCGTGCAACTAGTGAAAAACTGTTTTTT. Residues: CAGAGRATSEKLFF.

This chain joins TRBV25-1 and TRBJ2-5; weak D call: TRBD1 (6 bases). Trimming took off 8 bases at V and 5 bases at J, with 21 bases between the two ends. This CDR3 has 15 residues. From germline, CDR1 is MGHDK and CDR2 SYGVNS. The CDR3 sequence: CASSKDRQAAETQYF. The CDR3 nucleotides are TGTGCCAGCTCGAAAGACAGGCAAGCGGCGGAGACCCAGTACTTC.

The chain joins TRBV10-3 to TRBJ2-7; TRBD2 aligns across 9 bases. The CDR3 spans 16 residues. V dropped 0 bases and J dropped 3; count of bases not matched to a gene: 6. Germline-derived CDR1 and CDR2 are ENHRY and SYGVKD. In DNA form, the CDR3 reads TGTGCCATCAGTGAGTCCGCGCGGGGGGGCGGCTACGAGCAGTACTTC. This gives the protein CAISESARGGGYEQYF.

This chain links TRBV5-1 with TRBJ1-2; D may be TRBD1 (6 bases). The V end was cut by 4 bases, the J end by 8 bases, with 24 bases between. This CDR3 has 16 residues. Germline loops: CDR1 SGHRS, CDR2 YFSETQ. CDR3 protein: CASSPAGTTSPWGYTF. The CDR3 DNA follows: TGCGCCAGCAGCCCCGCCGGGACAACGTCCCCCTGGGGCTACACCTTC.

This clone was counted between two and nine times. The chain employs TRBV4-1 and TRBJ2-5, with D possibly being TRBD2 (6 bases). The V end lost 5 bases, the J end lost 4 bases, and 11 bases lay between the germline ends. Germline loops: CDR1 MGHRA, CDR2 YSYEKL. The CDR3 is 13 amino acids. The CDR3 sequence is CASSTRERETQYF. The CDR3, as DNA: TGCGCCAGCAGCACCCGGGAGCGAGAGACCCAGTACTTC.

This clone was observed a handful of times. The chain joins TRBV5-1 to TRBJ1-1, with a possible D match to TRBD1 (5 bases). V was pared by 0 bases and J by 5 bases, with 11 bases between. CDR1 and CDR2 (germline): SGHRS, YFSETQ. The CDR3 length is 14 residues. CDR3 in DNA: TGCGCCAGCAGCTTGGCCCCCCGGACAACTGAAGCTTTCTTT. This codes for CASSLAPRTTEAFF.

The chain combines TRBV30 with TRBJ2-7; D is perhaps TRBD1 (5 bases). Germline-derived CDR1 and CDR2 are GTSNPN and SVGIG (reference sequence). The CDR3 sequence is 15 residues long. The V and J ends lost 0 bases and 1 base respectively, with 13 bases between them. DNA of the CDR3: TGTGCCTGGAGTGTCTCGCAGGGCCCTTCCTACGAGCAGTACTTC. It translates to CAWSVSQGPSYEQYF.

The chain joins TRBV2 to TRBJ1-5, with D perhaps TRBD1 (5 bases). Germline CDR1 is SNHLY and CDR2 is FYNNEI. Trimming pared 6 bases from V and 7 bases from J, leaving 13 bases between. The CDR3 runs to 13 residues. The CDR3, as DNA: TGTGCCAGCAGCCCCGACAGCGGGCAGCCCCAGCATTTT. Its protein product is CASSPDSGQPQHF.

V gene TRBV4-1 combines with J gene TRBJ2-1; tentative D call: TRBD1 (6 bases). The CDR3 length is 18 residues. Trimming removed 0 bases from V and 0 bases from J, with 15 bases in between. The germline CDR1 and CDR2 sequences are MGHRA and YSYEKL. CDR3 in DNA: TGCGCCAGCAGCCAAGAAGCTGCCCCGACAGGCTCCTACAATGAGCAGTTCTTC. Its translation: CASSQEAAPTGSYNEQFF.

The CDR3 protein is CATSSGQEAEKLFF. CDR3 sequence (DNA): TGTGCCACCAGCAGCGGACAGGAGGCGGAAAAACTGTTTTTT. The chain joins TRBV15 to TRBJ1-4; 7 positions agree with TRBD1. Germline assignment: CDR1 LNHNV and CDR2 YYDKDF (reference sequence). CDR3 size: 14 residues. The V and J ends lost 3 bases and 8 bases, in that order; junction bases with no gene match: 6. Using reference TRBV15 and TRBJ1-4 for the parts outside the CDR3, the full variable domain is DAMVIQNPRYQVTQFGKPVTLSCSQTLNHNVMYWYQQKSSQAPKLLFHYYDKDFNNEADTPDNFQSRRPNTSFCFLDIRSPGLGDTAMYLCATSSGQEAEKLFFGSGTQLSVL.

The chain couples TRBV18 to TRBJ1-5; 8 bases are shared with TRBD1. V was clipped by 3 bases and J by 7 bases; unmatched bases: 8. The CDR3 extends over 15 amino acids. Per the germline V gene, CDR1 is KGHSH and CDR2 is LQKENI. The CDR3 region has the DNA TGTGCCAGCTCACCGACGGCAGGGGGCCGCCAGCCCCAGCATTTT. Translating gives CASSPTAGGRQPQHF.